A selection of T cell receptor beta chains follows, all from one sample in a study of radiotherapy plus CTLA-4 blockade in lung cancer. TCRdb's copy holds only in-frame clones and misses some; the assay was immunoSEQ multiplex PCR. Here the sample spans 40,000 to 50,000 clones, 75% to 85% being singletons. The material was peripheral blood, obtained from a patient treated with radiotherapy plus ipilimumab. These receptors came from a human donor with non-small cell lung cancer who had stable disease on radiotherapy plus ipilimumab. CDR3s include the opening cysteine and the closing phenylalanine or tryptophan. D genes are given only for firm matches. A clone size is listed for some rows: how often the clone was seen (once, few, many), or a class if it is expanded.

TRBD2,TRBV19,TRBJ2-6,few,CASTLRLAGASGANVLTF,TGTGCCAGTACCCTTAGACTAGCGGGTGCCTCTGGGGCCAACGTCCTGACTTTC
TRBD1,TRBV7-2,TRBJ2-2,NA,CASIPGTGNTGELFF,TGTGCCAGCATCCCCGGGACAGGAAACACCGGGGAGCTGTTTTTT
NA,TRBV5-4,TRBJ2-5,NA,CASSLPGQETQYF,TGTGCCAGCAGCTTGCCAGGGCAAGAGACCCAGTACTTC
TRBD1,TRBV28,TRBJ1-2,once,CASSPATGGFYGYTF,TGTGCCAGCAGTCCTGCTACAGGGGGGTTCTATGGCTACACCTTC
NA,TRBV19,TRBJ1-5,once,CATNKRSGGDQPQHF,TGTGCCACCAACAAGAGATCGGGGGGTGATCAGCCCCAGCATTTT
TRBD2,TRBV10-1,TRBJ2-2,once,CASSDGLAGAGELFF,TGCGCCAGCAGCGATGGACTAGCGGGAGCCGGGGAGCTGTTTTTT
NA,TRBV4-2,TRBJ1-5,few,CASSQDAGNQPQHF,TGTGCCAGCAGCCAAGACGCCGGGAATCAGCCCCAGCATTTT
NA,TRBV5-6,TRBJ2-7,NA,CASSLGGGYEQYF,TGTGCCAGCAGCTTGGGCGGCGGATACGAGCAGTACTTC
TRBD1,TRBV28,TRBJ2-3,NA,CASRHPDRDPGDTQYF,TGTGCCAGCAGACATCCAGACAGGGACCCTGGGGATACGCAGTATTTT
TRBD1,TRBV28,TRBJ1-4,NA,CASSADRVEKLFF,TGTGCCAGCAGTGCTGACAGGGTTGAAAAACTGTTTTTT
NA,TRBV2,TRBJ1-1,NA,CASLRSGAGNTEAFF,TGTGCCAGCCTAAGATCAGGGGCCGGGAACACTGAAGCTTTCTTT
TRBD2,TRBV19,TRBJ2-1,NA,CASSMEAHWNLAGGLFF,TGTGCCAGTAGTATGGAGGCCCATTGGAATCTAGCGGGAGGACTGTTCTTC
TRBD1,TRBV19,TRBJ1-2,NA,CASSISPGQNYGYTF,TGTGCCAGTAGTATATCCCCGGGACAGAACTATGGCTACACCTTC
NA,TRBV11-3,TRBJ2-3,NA,CASSPDREGASRAQYF,TGTGCCAGCAGCCCGGACAGGGAGGGGGCTAGTAGGGCGCAGTATTTT
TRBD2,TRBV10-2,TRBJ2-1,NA,CASRVAGDYNEQFF,TGCGCCAGCAGAGTAGCGGGGGACTACAATGAGCAGTTCTTC
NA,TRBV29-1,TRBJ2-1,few,CSELLGPLGEQFF,TGCAGCGAATTACTAGGCCCTTTAGGTGAGCAGTTCTTC
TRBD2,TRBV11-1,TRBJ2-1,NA,CASSLGLAGGTLSHEQFF,TGTGCCAGCAGCCTGGGACTAGCGGGAGGGACCCTTAGTCATGAGCAGTTCTTC